The TCR beta chain described here comes from a study of cytomegalovirus exposure and HLA in healthy donors. Study-wide results and limits: In a later analysis, parvovirus B19, influenza, CMV and Epstein-Barr virus appeared linked to several top co-occurrence clusters. The later analysis indicated that the majority of CMV-associated TCR beta chains appeared HLA-restricted.

Concerning this clone itself: What it recognizes is unknown.

The germline CDR1 and CDR2 sequences are SGHKS and YYEKEE (reference sequence). CDR3 size: 15 residues. Trimming pared 0 bases from V and 4 bases from J, leaving 13 bases between. Healthy bone marrow donors made up the donor group. The PCR employed 60 Vbeta primers together with 13 Jbeta primers. Method: immunoSEQ multiplex PCR; TCRdb's copy keeps in-frame clones and lacks some. This table holds 190,000 or so clones, 70% to 80% found once. The sample was PBMCs. This chain uses TRBV5-5 with TRBJ1-1; D remains unclear. The TCR was taken from a male donor in good health and CMV-seropositive. CDR3 amino acids: CASSLEPGWTTEAFF. DNA of the CDR3: TGTGCCAGCAGCTTGGAACCGGGGTGGACCACTGAAGCTTTCTTT.